Listed below are T cell receptor beta chains from one sample, sequenced in a study of early T cells in non-severe SARS-CoV-2 infection. A single record per CDR3 protein comes from TCRdb applying MiXCR to the 5' RACE reads. The sample yields 90,000 or so distinct CDR3 sequences, around 14% seen once. The sequenced sample consisted of whole blood. The source is an adult who was a healthcare worker with PCR-confirmed SARS-CoV-2 infection or an uninfected control (not recorded which). Each CDR3 is given with its conserved first and last residue. A D gene is named only where the DNA matches it firmly. Size tells how often a clone was seen (once, few, many) or the class of an expanded clone, and some rows leave it out.

V gene	clone size	CDR3 length	D gene	J gene	CDR3 protein	CDR3 DNA
TRBV7-9	NA	13	NA	TRBJ1-4	CASGWMEKEKLFF	TGTGCCAGCGGCTGGATGGAGAAGGAAAAACTGTTTTTT
TRBV28	many	16	TRBD2	TRBJ2-3	CASSLGTSGPTDTQYF	TGTGCCAGCAGTTTGGGGACTAGCGGCCCCACAGATACGCAGTATTTT
TRBV20-1	many	11	TRBD1	TRBJ1-1	CSAAGGTEAFF	TGCAGTGCTGCAGGGGGCACTGAAGCTTTCTTT
TRBV5-5	few	18	NA	TRBJ2-7	CASSWQDNTPSAFYEQYF	TGTGCCAGCAGCTGGCAGGACAACACCCCGTCGGCGTTCTACGAGCAGTACTTC
TRBV7-2	few	13	NA	TRBJ2-1	CASSLISIREQFF	TGTGCCAGCAGCTTAATATCAATTCGTGAGCAGTTCTTC
TRBV7-3	NA	12	NA	TRBJ2-7	CASSFVGGEQYF	TGTGCCAGCAGCTTTGTCGGGGGCGAGCAGTACTTC
TRBV7-9	NA	12	NA	TRBJ2-3	CASSSVTDTQYF	TGTGCCAGCAGCTCTGTCACAGATACGCAGTATTTT
TRBV29-1	few	12	NA	TRBJ2-5	CSFAGLGETQYF	TGCAGCTTCGCGGGATTGGGAGAGACCCAGTACTTC
TRBV6-5	many	16	TRBD1	TRBJ2-7	CASSYSSYRGAYEQYF	TGTGCCAGCAGTTACTCGAGCTACAGGGGGGCCTACGAGCAGTACTTC
TRBV7-2	few	13	NA	TRBJ2-5	CASSLGVVETQYF	TGTGCCAGCAGCTTAGGGGTTGTCGAGACCCAGTACTTC
TRBV7-6	many	14	TRBD2	TRBJ2-7	CASSLSSGVYEQYF	TGTGCCAGCAGCTTATCTAGCGGTGTGTACGAGCAGTACTTC
TRBV12-3/TRBV12-4	many	13	TRBD1	TRBJ1-2	CASTMDRGVGYTF	TGTGCCAGCACCATGGACAGGGGAGTTGGCTACACCTTC
TRBV10-3	many	17	TRBD2	TRBJ2-2	CATRSPLAGVNTGELFF	TGTGCCACCCGCTCACCACTAGCGGGAGTGAACACCGGGGAGCTGTTTTTT
TRBV5-5	NA	15	NA	TRBJ2-7	CASSPSRPLRYEQYF	TGTGCCAGCAGCCCGTCACGGCCCTTACGCTACGAGCAGTACTTC
TRBV4-1	many	14	NA	TRBJ1-1	CASSQDRSGTEAFF	TGCGCCAGCAGCCAAGATCGGTCCGGGACCGAAGCTTTCTTT